This TCR beta chain was identified during a study of graft-versus-host responses after intestinal transplantation. Clones were read by immunoSEQ multiplex PCR, and TCRdb kept only the in-frame ones, dropping some. The repertoire consists of about 80,000 clones, with roughly 90% occurring once and the leading ten covering approximately 0.64%. Looked up from germline, CDR1 is SGHRS and CDR2 is YFSETQ. This CDR3 comprises 14 residues. V was pared by 1 base and J by 8 bases, with 14 bases between. This receptor was identified in a human patient who received an intestinal transplant, so some T cells may come from the graft donor. The chain uses TRBV5-1 and TRBJ2-3; D not resolved. Sequences were derived from PBMCs, sampled 98 days after intestinal transplantation. The CDR3 coding sequence is TGCGCCAGCAGCTTGAGTCCTTTGCCTATTACGCAGTATTTT. This sequence encodes CASSLSPLPITQYF.